This TCR beta chain originates from a study of blood T cell repertoires in COVID-19. This clone has just one count. V dropped 4 bases and J dropped 5 bases, with 14 bases sitting between them. CDR1 and CDR2 from the germline V gene are MGHRA and YSYEKL. The CDR3 is 14 residues long. Clones were sequenced by immunoSEQ multiplex PCR, and TCRdb holds only the in-frame ones, with some missing. The data contain around 100,000 clones, around 91% of them singletons. The specimen sequenced was peripheral blood. This chain joins TRBV4-1 and TRBJ1-2; D not resolved. The receptor comes from a woman of 80 years or more with acute or convalescent COVID-19. The CDR3 DNA is TGCGCCAGCAGCCGAGACGAGGGTGGGTATGGCTACACCTTC. As protein: CASSRDEGGYGYTF.